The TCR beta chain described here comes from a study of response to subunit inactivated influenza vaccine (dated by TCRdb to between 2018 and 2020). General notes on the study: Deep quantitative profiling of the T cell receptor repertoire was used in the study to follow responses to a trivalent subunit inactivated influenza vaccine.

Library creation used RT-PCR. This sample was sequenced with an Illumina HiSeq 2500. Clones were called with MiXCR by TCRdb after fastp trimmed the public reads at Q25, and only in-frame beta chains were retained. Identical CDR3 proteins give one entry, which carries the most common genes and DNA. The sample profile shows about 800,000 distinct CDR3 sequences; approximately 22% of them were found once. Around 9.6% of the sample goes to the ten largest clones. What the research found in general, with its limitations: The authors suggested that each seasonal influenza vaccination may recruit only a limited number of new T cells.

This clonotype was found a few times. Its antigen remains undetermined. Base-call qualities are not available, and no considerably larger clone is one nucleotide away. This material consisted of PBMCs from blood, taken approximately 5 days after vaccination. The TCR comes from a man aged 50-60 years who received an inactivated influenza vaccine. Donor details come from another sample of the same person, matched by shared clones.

The CDR3 here reads CATRGLAYEQYF. DNA sequence: TGTGCCACCCGAGGTTTAGCCTACGAGCAGTACTTC. Recombination linked TRBV15 to TRBJ2-7, with an unclear D gene assignment. CDR1 and CDR2, looked up from the germline V gene (reference sequence), are LNHNV and YYDKDF. Trimming takes 8 bases from V and 2 bases from J, and the germline ends sit 10 bases apart. From the cysteine up to the phenylalanine, the CDR3 has a length of 12 residues. The CDR3 DNA has 36 bases and is translated from base 1. With all but the CDR3 taken from the reference TRBV15 and TRBJ2-7 genes, the full variable domain is: DAMVIQNPRYQVTQFGKPVTLSCSQTLNHNVMYWYQQKSSQAPKLLFHYYDKDFNNEADTPDNFQSRRPNTSFCFLDIRSPGLGDTAMYLCATRGLAYEQYFGPGTRLTVT.